The 22 T cell receptor beta chains in this list originate from one sample, sequenced in a study of T cells in Graves' hyperthyroidism and ophthalmopathy. RNA transcripts gave rise to amplified TCR beta CDR3 regions. First-round RT-PCR targeting the TCR CDR3 was performed with the HTBI primer set. TCRdb called the multiplex PCR reads again in MiXCR, with one record for every CDR3 protein. This sample has 450,000 to 700,000 distinct CDR3 sequences, with 40% to 55% found just once. The sequenced sample was peripheral blood or thyroid tissue (not recorded which). These receptor sequences come from a woman aged 18-29 years with Graves' hyperthyroidism.

This chain links TRBV29-1 with TRBJ1-2, with D uncertain. The germline V and J ends were trimmed by 6 bases and 0 bases, with 8 bases remaining between them. Germline CDR1 reads SQVTM; CDR2 reads ANQGSEA. The CDR3 is 12 residues long. The CDR3 DNA reads as TGCAGCGTACGCGTCCCTAACTATGGCTACACCTTC. Protein sequence: CSVRVPNYGYTF.

This clonotype was detected ten times or more. The rearrangement uses TRBV9 and TRBJ2-6, with D tentatively TRBD1 (6 bases). Germline values: CDR1 SGDLS, CDR2 YYNGEE. This CDR3 comprises 17 residues. Deletions cut 7 bases from V and 0 bases from J, with 17 bases between. CDR3 sequence reads: CASEPGHSPSGANVLTF. CDR3 in DNA: TGTGCCAGCGAGCCGGGACATTCTCCCTCTGGGGCCAACGTCCTGACTTTC.

The table lists this clonotype with many counts. The chain joins TRBV24-1 to TRBJ2-2; a weak D match, TRBD1 (5 bases). The germline V gene has CDR1 KGHDR and CDR2 SFDVKD. V was pared by 7 bases and J by 3 bases, with 8 bases between. CDR3 length: 13 residues. CDR3 amino acids: CATRDTYTGELFF. The CDR3 DNA is TGTGCCACCAGGGACACATACACCGGGGAGCTGTTTTTT.

Ten or more counts support this clonotype. The chain uses TRBV6-4 and TRBJ2-1, with D perhaps TRBD2 (5 bases). The germline V gene encodes CDR1 MRHNA and CDR2 SNTAGT. CDR3 length equals 15 residues. V lost 4 bases and J 5 bases, leaving 15 bases between the germline ends. The chain's CDR3 is CASSVRADPNNEQFF. CDR3 bases: TGTGCCAGCAGTGTGCGAGCGGATCCCAACAATGAGCAGTTCTTC.

As regards this clonotype: Relative to the germline gene, one junction end is altered; a read error may explain this. The genes are TRBV7-8 and TRBJ2-2; TRBD2 matches at 7 bases. Germline V CDR1 and CDR2: SGHVS, FQNEAQ. This CDR3 has 18 residues. This CDR3 is CASSSLPHGRTPYNEQFF. As DNA, the CDR3 is TGTGCCAGCAGCTCCCTCCCTCACGGGAGGACCCCCTACAATGAGCAGTTTTTT.

The V gene is TRBV7-7, the J gene TRBJ2-5; D remains ambiguous. This CDR3 contains 15 residues. V lost 2 bases and J lost 5, with 15 bases in between. From germline, CDR1 is SSHAT and CDR2 FNYEAQ (reference sequence). The CDR3, as DNA: TGTGCCAGCAGCTTATCTGAGAACACCGGGGAGACCCAGTACTTC. Translation gives CASSLSENTGETQYF.

This chain links TRBV20-1 with TRBJ1-4; TRBD1 aligns across 7 bases. Germline trimming cut 3 bases from V and 13 bases from J; bases unmatched to any gene: 8. The CDR3 extends over 12 amino acids. Looked up from germline, CDR1 is DFQATT and CDR2 is SNEGSKA (reference sequence). The CDR3 region is CSARARTGTLFF. The CDR3 DNA reads TGCAGTGCTAGGGCTCGGACAGGAACACTGTTTTTT.

The V call is TRBV2, the J call TRBJ1-1; TRBD1 matches 8 bases. The CDR3 covers 14 residues. V shed 8 bases, J shed 2 bases, and the junction held 7 bases outside the gene matches. Per germline, CDR1 SNHLY and CDR2 FYNNEI. CDR3 region: CASGRGQGNTEAFF. The CDR3 DNA is TGTGCCAGCGGGCGTGGACAGGGCAACACTGAAGCTTTCTTT.

This clonotype was observed a few times. This chain uses TRBV2 with TRBJ2-3; D call uncertain. V was cut by 3 bases and J by 0 bases, with 7 bases left in between. This CDR3 region has 14 residues. In germline, CDR1 is SNHLY, CDR2 FYNNEI. The chain's CDR3 is CASSETRSTDTQYF. The CDR3 nucleotides are TGTGCCAGCAGTGAGACCCGTAGCACAGATACGCAGTATTTT. The whole variable domain, remainder taken from reference TRBV2 and TRBJ2-3, is EPEVTQTPSHQVTQMGQEVILRCVPISNHLYFYWYRQILGQKVEFLVSFYNNEISEKSEIFDDQFSVERPDGSNFTLKIRSTKLEDSAMYFCASSETRSTDTQYFGPGTRLTVL.

The gene calls are TRBV2 and TRBJ2-7; D is perhaps TRBD2 (6 bases). Germline V lookup: CDR1 SNHLY, CDR2 FYNNEI. The CDR3 is made up of 15 amino acids. CDR3 DNA: TGTGCTACTAGCAGTGATATGGCCGTCTCCTACGAGCAGTACTTC. Translation: CATSSDMAVSYEQYF.

This clonotype was detected only once. The chain couples TRBV10-2 to TRBJ2-7, with 13 bases lining up with TRBD2. The germline V gene encodes CDR1 WSHSY and CDR2 SAAADI. The CDR3 has 16 amino acids. The junction had 10 bases not matched to a gene; V was cut back by 6 bases and J by 5 bases. In DNA form, the CDR3 reads TGCGCCAGCAGCCAAGACAGGACTAGCGGGAGAGACGAGCAGTACTTC. Protein: CASSQDRTSGRDEQYF.

This clonotype was observed many times. The J gene is TRBJ2-5, the V gene TRBV24-1; 10 nucleotides agree with TRBD1. CDR1 is KGHDR and CDR2 is SFDVKD in the germline V gene. The V segment lost 4 bases and the J segment 2 bases; nucleotides outside the gene matches: 12. CDR3 length: 18 residues. CDR3 DNA sequence: TGTGCCACCAGTGACCTCCCCCGACAGGGGGCGAGGCAAGAGACCCAGTACTTC. Amino acids: CATSDLPRQGARQETQYF.

On this clonotype: A much more abundant neighbour one base away suggests this may be a read error. The rearrangement joins TRBV12-3 or TRBV12-4 to TRBJ1-5; D is unclear. V shed 8 bases and J shed 1 base, with 15 bases lying between them. The CDR3 covers 15 residues. The DNA of the CDR3 is TGTGCCAGCTTAGACGGGGTTGTGAGCAATCAGCCCCAGCATTTT. This codes for CASLDGVVSNQPQHF.

The V call is TRBV29-1, the J call TRBJ1-2; D possibly corresponds to TRBD1 (6 bases). This CDR3 region has 13 residues. With 6 bases removed from V and 4 bases from J, the gap between germline ends came to 15 bases. The germline V gene has CDR1 SQVTM and CDR2 ANQGSEA. The CDR3 nucleotides read TGCAGCGTCCGAGGGGGATGCACCTATGGCTACACCTTC. Amino acid sequence: CSVRGGCTYGYTF.

This chain connects TRBV24-1 to TRBJ2-7; 9 positions agree with TRBD1. J was trimmed by 7 bases and V by 3 bases; bases with no gene match: 12. This CDR3 is 16 amino acids long. In germline, CDR1 is KGHDR, CDR2 SFDVKD. The CDR3 DNA is TGTGCCACCAGTGATCAGACCGGGACAGGGTGGGGAGAGCAGTACTTC. The encoded protein is CATSDQTGTGWGEQYF.

In this sample, this clonotype turned up once. V and J are TRBV7-9 and TRBJ2-7; 9 bases are shared with TRBD1. The J segment lost 7 bases and the V segment lost 6 bases, leaving 13 bases of the junction unmatched. The CDR3 length is 15 residues. Looked up from germline, CDR1 is SEHNR and CDR2 is FQNEAQ (reference sequence). Here the CDR3 reads CASRRPGQGRGEQYF. Written as DNA, the CDR3 is TGTGCCAGCAGGAGGCCGGGACAGGGAAGGGGTGAGCAGTACTTC.

This clonotype appeared a few times. V is TRBV12-3 or TRBV12-4 and J is TRBJ2-7, with TRBD1 matching over 9 bases. V lost 6 bases and J lost 0; bases outside the gene matches: 6. The CDR3 covers 15 residues. CDR3 bases: TGTGCCAGCAGCGTGGGACAGGGAGGCTCCTACGAGCAGTACTTC. Translated: CASSVGQGGSYEQYF.

This clonotype was seen many times. The genes are TRBV6-5 and TRBJ1-1; no firm D call. The V end lost 0 bases, the J end lost 3 bases, and 14 bases lay between the germline ends. In germline, CDR1 is MNHEY, CDR2 SVGAGI. This CDR3 spans 16 amino acids. CDR3 DNA: TGTGCCAGCAGTTACTCCGGGCCCCAAGTGGACACTGAAGCTTTCTTT. It is translated as CASSYSGPQVDTEAFF.

In this sample, this clonotype turned up many times. The chain has TRBV7-2 and TRBJ2-2; D ambiguous. Trimming took off 4 bases at V and 0 bases at J, with 6 bases between the two ends. Germline V gene data show CDR1 as SGHTA and CDR2 as FQGNSA. This CDR3 is 14 amino acids long. CDR3 residues: CASSWLPNTGELFF. The CDR3 DNA sequence: TGTGCCAGCAGCTGGCTCCCGAACACCGGGGAGCTGTTTTTT.

Turning to this clonotype: A read error may account for a junction end that differs from germline. The chain recombines TRBV10-3 with TRBJ1-6; D is uncertain. Germline V CDR1 and CDR2: ENHRY, SYGVKD. The CDR3 runs to 13 residues. CDR3 residues: CASSESSSSPLHF. The DNA of the CDR3 is TGTGCCAGCAGTGAGTCATCCAGTTCACCCCTCCACTTT.

This clonotype showed up many times. The chain employs TRBV19 and TRBJ2-2, with TRBD2 identical over 10 bases. This CDR3 comprises 17 residues. Germline CDR1 LNHDA, CDR2 SQIVND (reference sequence). Unmatched junction bases numbered 14, after V lost 7 bases and J lost 6 bases. DNA for the CDR3: TGTGCCAGTACCCTGCGGCTAGCGGGGGCCGGACCCGGGGAGCTGTTTTTT. Its protein product is CASTLRLAGAGPGELFF.

This clonotype has a count of ten or more. The chain carries TRBV29-1 and TRBJ1-2; tentative D call: TRBD1 (5 bases). The CDR3 is 12 residues long. Germline V gene lookup returns CDR1 SQVTM and CDR2 ANQGSEA. The V end was cut by 0 bases, the J end by 4 bases, with 6 bases between. CDR3 in amino acids: CSVEEGGYGYTF. CDR3 nucleotides: TGCAGCGTTGAAGAGGGGGGCTATGGCTACACCTTC.